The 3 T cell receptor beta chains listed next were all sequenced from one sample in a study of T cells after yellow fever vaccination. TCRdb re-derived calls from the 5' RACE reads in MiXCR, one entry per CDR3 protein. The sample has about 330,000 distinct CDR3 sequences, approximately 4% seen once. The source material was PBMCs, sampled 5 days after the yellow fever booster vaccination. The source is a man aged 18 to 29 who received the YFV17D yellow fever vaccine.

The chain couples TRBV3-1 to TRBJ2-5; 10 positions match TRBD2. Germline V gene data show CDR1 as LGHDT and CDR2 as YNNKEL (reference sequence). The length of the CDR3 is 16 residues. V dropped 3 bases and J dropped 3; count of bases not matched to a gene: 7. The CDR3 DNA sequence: TGTGCCAGCAGCCAGTTACTAGCGGGGAAAAAAGAGACCCAGTACTTC. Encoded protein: CASSQLLAGKKETQYF.

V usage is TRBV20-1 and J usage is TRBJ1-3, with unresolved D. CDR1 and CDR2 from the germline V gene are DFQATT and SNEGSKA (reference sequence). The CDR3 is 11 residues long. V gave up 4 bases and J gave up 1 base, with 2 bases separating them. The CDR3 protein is CSATSGNTIYF. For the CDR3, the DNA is TGCAGTGCTACATCTGGAAACACCATATATTTT.

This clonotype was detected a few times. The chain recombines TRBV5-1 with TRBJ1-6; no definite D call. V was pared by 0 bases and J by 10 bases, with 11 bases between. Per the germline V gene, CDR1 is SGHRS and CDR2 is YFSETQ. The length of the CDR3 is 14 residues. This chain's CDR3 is CASSLEAVQSPLHF. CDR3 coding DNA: TGCGCCAGCAGCTTGGAGGCGGTGCAATCACCCCTCCACTTT.